The clone carrying this T cell receptor (beta chain) has just one count. Trimming pared 4 bases from V and 3 bases from J, leaving 21 bases between. Germline V gene sequence: CDR1 SGDLS, CDR2 YYNGEE. This CDR3 region has 17 residues. The data belong to a study of identical twins. TCRdb reanalysed the 5' RACE reads using MiXCR and keeps one entry per CDR3 protein. The sample records a few hundred thousand distinct CDR3 sequences, 24% being singletons. These data also featured in a second study, about T cells expressing NK-cell markers.

The chain uses TRBV9 and TRBJ2-3; D is perhaps TRBD1 or TRBD2 (6 bases each). Sequenced material: CD4+ T cells sorted from blood. The TCR originated in a woman under 30 in good health. The CDR3: CASSHTPGHSGTDTQYF. CDR3 nucleotide sequence: TGTGCCAGCAGCCACACCCCGGGACACAGCGGGACAGATACGCAGTATTTT.